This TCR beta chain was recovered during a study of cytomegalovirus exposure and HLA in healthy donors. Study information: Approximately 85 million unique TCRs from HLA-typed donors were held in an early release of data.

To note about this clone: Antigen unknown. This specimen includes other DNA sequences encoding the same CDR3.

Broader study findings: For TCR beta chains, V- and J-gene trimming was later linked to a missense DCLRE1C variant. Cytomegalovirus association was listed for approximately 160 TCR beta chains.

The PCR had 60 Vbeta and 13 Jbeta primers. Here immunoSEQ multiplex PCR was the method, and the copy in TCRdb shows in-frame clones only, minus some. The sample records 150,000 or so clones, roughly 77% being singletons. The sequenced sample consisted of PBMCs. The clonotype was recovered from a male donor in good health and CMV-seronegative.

The CDR3 DNA reads as TGTGCCAGCAGCGTTTCAGGGGATAGCAATCAGCCCCAGCATTTT. It translates to CASSVSGDSNQPQHF. V usage is TRBV9 and J usage is TRBJ1-5, with D tentatively TRBD1 (6 bases). Germline lookup yields CDR1 SGDLS and CDR2 YYNGEE. The CDR3 has 15 amino acids. V was pared by 2 bases and J by 0 bases, with 9 bases between.